These T cell receptor beta chains were read from a single sample in a study of monozygotic twins with inflammatory bowel disease. TCRdb reprocessed the 5' RACE reads and keeps a single row for each CDR3 protein, giving no DNA. This sample's clone table lists about 150,000 distinct CDR3 sequences. Material: blood. These receptors were obtained from a human donor with ulcerative colitis or Crohn's disease, or a healthy co-twin of an affected twin (not recorded which). The CDR3 runs from the conserved cysteine through the conserved F or W.

J gene | V gene | CDR3 protein
TRBJ2-1 | TRBV7-9 | CASSLARHNEQFF
TRBJ2-1 | TRBV30 | CAWSDPPSYNEQFF
TRBJ2-1 | TRBV20-1 | CSASGLPPGQTYNEQFF
TRBJ2-5 | TRBV28 | CASSTWEGSETQYF
TRBJ2-1 | TRBV30 | CAWSPTTYNEQFF
TRBJ2-3 | TRBV20-1 | CSASTGGDTQYF
TRBJ2-7 | TRBV29-1 | CSHGQSSYEQYF
TRBJ1-3 | TRBV20-1 | CSARGPSGQGRSGNTIYF
TRBJ1-5 | TRBV5-1 | CASSLTGKLDQPQHF
TRBJ1-5 | TRBV10-3 | CAISEEGLSHQPQHF
TRBJ2-1 | TRBV7-9 | CASSSHGTGASNEQFF
TRBJ2-1 | TRBV5-1 | CASSLDLEQFF
TRBJ1-5 | TRBV2 | CASREESGNQPQHF
TRBJ1-2 | TRBV7-6 | CASSPATANYGYTF
TRBJ2-7 | TRBV9 | CASSDTGHSYEQYF
TRBJ2-7 | TRBV7-9 | CASSLDGFSYEQYF
TRBJ2-1 | TRBV4-1 | CASSWGVGVYNEQFF
TRBJ2-3 | TRBV19 | CASSRRLAGGTDTQYF
TRBJ2-7 | TRBV5-1 | CASRPTGNYEQYF
TRBJ2-7 | TRBV12-3/TRBV12-4 | CASSSPPLTGRYEQYF
TRBJ2-5 | TRBV20-1 | CSARADGETQYF
TRBJ2-5 | TRBV4-1 | CTSSQRTSGSGETQYF
TRBJ2-1 | TRBV14 | CASSWGYNEQFF
TRBJ1-6 | TRBV6-1 | CASSGAGGNSPLHF
TRBJ1-2 | TRBV11-1 | CASSLGTRPLF
TRBJ2-1 | TRBV9 | CASSVGGTNTNEQFF
TRBJ1-5 | TRBV6-5 | CASSYSRNQPQHF
TRBJ1-5 | TRBV5-1 | CASSLGIFGTGGGNQPQHF
TRBJ2-3 | TRBV7-2 | CASSLVGDSSTDTQYF
TRBJ2-7 | TRBV30 | CAWTRSSYEQYF
TRBJ1-2 | TRBV20-1 | CSARVRTVNYGYTF
TRBJ2-5 | TRBV5-1 | CASSLGSFPQGAQETQYF
TRBJ1-1 | TRBV6-4 | CASSGDTDTEAFF
TRBJ1-5 | TRBV5-1 | CASSYGFDQPQHF
TRBJ2-5 | TRBV12-3/TRBV12-4 | CASSLLDSGRAEETQYF
TRBJ2-1 | TRBV3-1 | CASSTSDRDGEQFF
TRBJ2-7 | TRBV27 | CASSEASRTEQYF